Listed below are T cell receptor beta chains from one sample, sequenced in a study of PD-1 blockade in classical Hodgkin lymphoma. Sequencing used immunoSEQ multiplex PCR; TCRdb keeps in-frame clones, though not all of them. The sample has about 50,000 clones, about 75% seen once. The sample consisted of peripheral blood mononuclear cells (PBMCs), taken before the fourth cycle of nivolumab. These receptors came from a human donor with classical Hodgkin lymphoma. The CDR3 runs from the conserved cysteine through the conserved F or W.

v_call: TRBV6-5; j_call: TRBJ1-5; cdr3_aa: CASRDYSNQPQHF
v_call: TRBV5-1; j_call: TRBJ2-1; cdr3_aa: CASSTSEGNEQFF
v_call: TRBV7-2; j_call: TRBJ2-3; cdr3_aa: CASSPSYGTLTDTQYF
v_call: TRBV5-4; j_call: TRBJ2-4; cdr3_aa: CASSFRDIQYF
v_call: TRBV6-5; j_call: TRBJ2-7; cdr3_aa: CASRLTANSYEQYF
v_call: TRBV5-1; j_call: TRBJ2-3; cdr3_aa: CASSLGFASTDTQYF
v_call: TRBV9; j_call: TRBJ2-5; cdr3_aa: CASSGVAGETQYF
v_call: TRBV21-1; j_call: TRBJ1-4; cdr3_aa: CASGGGRKLFF
v_call: TRBV4-1; j_call: TRBJ1-1; cdr3_aa: CASSQEGRARGNTEAFF
v_call: TRBV7-9; j_call: TRBJ2-4; cdr3_aa: CASSPRDRGNIQYF
v_call: TRBV9; j_call: TRBJ2-5; cdr3_aa: CASSVLPRETQYF
v_call: TRBV18; j_call: TRBJ2-7; cdr3_aa: CASSPLGYEQYF
v_call: TRBV21-1; j_call: TRBJ2-7; cdr3_aa: CASSLWDRTSYEQYF